This TCR beta chain is from a study of Tregs in tolerant kidney transplant recipients. This CDR3 has 16 residues. Germline V gene sequence: CDR1 LGHNA, CDR2 YNFKEQ. The junction had 8 bases not matched to a gene; V was cut back by 4 bases and J by 2 bases. The protocol was immunoSEQ multiplex PCR, while the TCRdb copy is restricted to in-frame clones and leaves out a portion. The sample records about 88,000 clones, more than 90% being singletons. The chain employs TRBV4-2 and TRBJ2-1; 7 bases line up with TRBD1. Material: CD8+ T cells from blood. This clonotype was sampled from a human donor in good health. The CDR3 sequence is CASSLLTGSTYNEQFF. In DNA form, the CDR3 reads TGTGCCAGCAGCCTGCTGACAGGGTCGACCTACAATGAGCAGTTCTTC.